The entry that follows covers one T cell receptor (beta chain) sequence. TCRbeta library preparation incorporated unique molecular identifiers. TCRdb re-derived calls from the PCR reads in MiXCR, one entry per CDR3 protein. The data contain under 350,000 distinct CDR3 sequences, nearly 10% of them singletons. The data were obtained in a study of T-cell reconstitution after alpha-beta-depleted transplantation in children. Deletions cut 1 base from V and 5 bases from J, with 6 bases between. The CDR3 runs to 14 residues. Germline assignment: CDR1 LGHDT and CDR2 YNNKEL (reference sequence). The V and J genes are TRBV3-1 and TRBJ1-6; D not resolved. This receptor was obtained from a human donor who donated a stem cell graft to a child with SCID. Source: PBMCs from the stem cell graft donor, taken from the stem cell graft. The CDR3 DNA sequence: TGTGCCAGCAGCCAAGGGGCAAATAATTCACCCCTCCACTTT. Translating gives CASSQGANNSPLHF.